This TCR beta chain came from a study of blood T cell repertoires in COVID-19. Study as a whole: The samples span acute and convalescent COVID-19 from the United States, Italy and Spain.

How the authors handled the data: Amplified reference gene primers provided the basis for estimating nucleated cell counts. This table comes from immunoSEQ multiplex PCR, and its TCRdb copy is limited to in-frame clones, with some not included. For V, J and clone size, that table is used; D and trimming come from the DNA. Of about 280,000 clones listed, around 88% are singletons. Trimming left V 6 bases short and J 4 bases short, with 19 bases between. The germline V gene encodes CDR1 MDHEN and CDR2 SYDVKM. This CDR3 contains 15 residues. Participants had their cohort set by participant-reported clinical history. Symptom resolution, clearance, or two negative PCRs marked the recovered donors of Cohort 3.

The source material was PBMCs or T cells enriched from blood (not recorded which). This sequence originates from a woman aged 40-49 years who had recovered from COVID-19. The rearrangement links TRBV28 to TRBJ2-7; weak D call: TRBD2 (5 bases). CDR3 in DNA: TGTGCCAGCAGCAGTTTTGTACTAGGTTTTTACGAGCAGTACTTC. This encodes CASSSFVLGFYEQYF. Looking up the rest from reference TRBV28 and TRBJ2-7 gives the full variable domain: DVKVTQSSRYLVKRTGEKVFLECVQDMDHENMFWYRQDPGLGLRLIYFSYDVKMKEKGDIPEGYSVSREKKERFSLILESASTNQTSMYLCASSSFVLGFYEQYFGPGTRLTVT.